These 30 T cell receptor beta chains originate from one sample sequenced in a study of identical twins. A single record per CDR3 protein comes from TCRdb applying MiXCR to the 5' RACE reads. The table includes 430,000 or so distinct CDR3 sequences, roughly a quarter detected once. The same data also went into a second study, on T cells expressing NK-cell markers.

The sequencing input was CD4+ T cells sorted from blood. Every receptor here comes from a woman aged 18-30 years in good health.

This clonotype has a handful of counts. The chain combines TRBV12-5 with TRBJ2-4, with D unresolved. CDR1 is LGHNT, CDR2 FRNRAP, per germline. The V end lost 4 bases, the J end lost 0 bases, and 7 bases lay between the germline ends. The CDR3 extends over 14 amino acids. CDR3: CASGSDLAKNIQYF. CDR3 nucleotide sequence: TGTGCTAGTGGTTCTGATCTAGCCAAAAACATTCAGTACTTC.

This sequence joins TRBV12-3 or TRBV12-4 and TRBJ1-2; the D is unclear. The CDR3 spans 12 residues. V lost 7 bases and J lost 5, with 11 bases in between. CDR3 loop: CASTLDGYGYTF. In nucleotides, the CDR3 is TGTGCCAGCACCCTGGATGGGTATGGCTACACCTTC.

This clonotype was counted only a few times. This chain uses TRBV7-6 with TRBJ2-7; D remains unclear. This CDR3 comprises 13 residues. Trimming cost V 5 bases and J 1 base, with 9 bases left between them. CDR1 is SGHVS, CDR2 FNYEAQ, per germline. CDR3 loop: CASSGYSSYEQYF. In nucleotides, the CDR3 is TGTGCCAGCAGCGGCTACTCATCCTACGAGCAGTACTTC.

This clonotype was seen a few times. The chain recombines TRBV7-9 with TRBJ2-5; the D call may be TRBD1 or TRBD2 (5 bases each). V lost 5 bases and J lost 5, with 24 bases in between. The germline V gene has CDR1 SEHNR and CDR2 FQNEAQ (reference sequence). The CDR3 covers 17 residues. CDR3 region: CASSPTLPGTREETQYF. The CDR3 coding sequence is TGTGCCAGCAGCCCCACCCTACCCGGGACCAGGGAGGAGACCCAGTACTTC.

Only a few counts were recorded for this clonotype. V is TRBV24-1 and J is TRBJ2-3; D not resolved. Trimming removed 0 bases at V and 5 bases at J, with 8 bases between. The germline gives CDR1 KGHDR, CDR2 SFDVKD. The CDR3 consists of 14 residues. The DNA of the CDR3 is TGTGCCACCAGTGATTTGGTCAGGCGAGATACGCAGTATTTT. Translation gives CATSDLVRRDTQYF.

The chain is built from TRBV5-1 and TRBJ2-3; a possible D gene is TRBD1 (5 bases). The CDR3 runs 15 residues. Germline-derived CDR1 and CDR2 are SGHRS and YFSETQ. Trimming took 5 bases from V and 5 from J, leaving 18 bases between them. DNA for the CDR3: TGCGCCAGCAGTTTTAATCAGGGTATTGGAGATACGCAGTATTTT. This encodes CASSFNQGIGDTQYF.

The CDR3 region is CATHDWGRNTIYF. DNA of the CDR3: TGTGCCACTCACGACTGGGGGAGAAACACCATATATTTT. This rearrangement joins TRBV25-1 to TRBJ1-3, with D possibly TRBD1 on 5 matching bases. The CDR3 totals 13 residues. The germline CDR1 and CDR2 sequences are MGHDK and SYGVNS. V lost 10 bases, J lost 5 bases, and 15 bases lay in between.

This clonotype was seen more than once but under ten times. The V and J genes are TRBV4-3 and TRBJ2-7; TRBD1 matches at 8 bases. The germline V gene encodes CDR1 LGHNA and CDR2 YSLEER. With 4 bases clipped from V and 5 bases from J, the junction kept 7 bases outside the gene matches. CDR3 length: 14 amino acids. Written as DNA, the CDR3 is TGCGCCAGCAGCCCCTTAGGGACAGGAGACGAGCAGTACTTC. Translating gives CASSPLGTGDEQYF.

This chain links TRBV29-1 with TRBJ2-6; 8 bases match TRBD1. V lost 6 bases, J lost 6 bases, and 16 bases stayed unmatched. Germline loops: CDR1 SQVTM, CDR2 ANQGSEA. This CDR3 spans 17 amino acids. CDR3 DNA: TGCAGCGTCAGAGGCGGACAGGGCCAACGCGAGGCCAACGTCCTGACTTTC. Its protein is CSVRGGQGQREANVLTF.

The V and J genes are TRBV9 and TRBJ2-7, with 7 bases lining up with TRBD1. Germline V gene lookup returns CDR1 SGDLS and CDR2 YYNGEE. V lost 4 bases to trimming and J lost 2 bases; unmatched junction nucleotides: 6. This CDR3 is 14 amino acids long. CDR3 amino acids: CASSPGGQAYEQYF. The CDR3 coding sequence is TGTGCCAGCAGCCCAGGAGGACAGGCCTACGAGCAGTACTTC. Full variable domain (remainder filled in from reference TRBV9 and TRBJ2-7): DSGVTQTPKHLITATGQRVTLRCSPRSGDLSVYWYQQSLDQGLQFLIQYYNGEERAKGNILERFSAQQFPDLHSELNLSSLELGDSALYFCASSPGGQAYEQYFGPGTRLTVT.

V usage is TRBV5-1 and J usage is TRBJ2-1; D is unresolved. Trimming took off 1 base at V and 2 bases at J, with 10 bases between the two ends. Germline lookup yields CDR1 SGHRS and CDR2 YFSETQ. The CDR3 is 15 residues long. The chain's CDR3 is CASSLKISPYNEQFF. In nucleotides, the CDR3 is TGCGCCAGCAGCTTGAAAATAAGTCCCTACAATGAGCAGTTCTTC.

The chain couples TRBV29-1 to TRBJ1-1, with D unresolved. The CDR3 length is 14 residues. CDR1 and CDR2 from the germline V gene are SQVTM and ANQGSEA. V was cut by 4 bases and J by 4 bases, with 16 bases left in between. The CDR3 reads CSVVPGPVGTEAFF. The CDR3 region has the DNA TGCAGCGTTGTACCCGGGCCGGTGGGCACTGAAGCTTTCTTT.

The chain uses TRBV5-5 and TRBJ2-7; 11 bases align to TRBD1. CDR3 length equals 14 residues. Germline V gene lookup returns CDR1 SGHKS and CDR2 YYEKEE (reference sequence). The V segment lost 3 bases and the J segment 4 bases; nucleotides outside the gene matches: 3. The chain's CDR3 is CASSWTGGEYEQYF. The CDR3 region has the DNA TGTGCCAGCAGCTGGACAGGGGGCGAGTACGAGCAGTACTTC.

This clonotype was detected a few times. J is TRBJ2-3 and V is TRBV24-1; D uncertain. V dropped 4 bases and J dropped 2 bases, with 9 bases sitting between them. CDR1 and CDR2 from the germline V gene are KGHDR and SFDVKD. The CDR3 loop spans 14 amino acids. CDR3 loop: CATSESGFTDTQYF. DNA of the CDR3: TGTGCCACCAGTGAAAGTGGCTTCACAGATACGCAGTATTTT.

The chain is built from TRBV9 and TRBJ2-1; TRBD2 matches at 14 bases. With 3 bases clipped from V and 10 bases from J, the junction kept 9 bases outside the gene matches. The CDR3 contains 16 residues. From germline, CDR1 is SGDLS and CDR2 YYNGEE. DNA of the CDR3: TGTGCCAGCAGCGGGAGGTGGGGACTAGCGGGAGAGGAGCAGTTCTTC. The encoded protein is CASSGRWGLAGEEQFF.

The J gene is TRBJ1-1, the V gene TRBV5-1; a possible D gene is TRBD1 (5 bases). V was clipped by 0 bases and J by 3 bases, with 12 bases between them. CDR1 and CDR2 from the germline V gene are SGHRS and YFSETQ. This CDR3 is built from 15 residues. CDR3 region: CASSLAPGPYTEAFF. The CDR3 nucleotides read TGCGCCAGCAGCTTGGCTCCGGGACCCTACACTGAAGCTTTCTTT. Drawing the rest from reference TRBV5-1 and TRBJ1-1, the complete variable domain is KAGVTQTPRYLIKTRGQQVTLSCSPISGHRSVSWYQQTPGQGLQFLFEYFSETQRNKGNFPGRFSGRQFSNSRSEMNVSTLELGDSALYLCASSLAPGPYTEAFFGQGTRLTVV.

Only a few counts were recorded for this clonotype. This chain joins TRBV30 and TRBJ1-2; D unresolved. Trimming left V 4 bases short and J 4 bases short, with 7 bases between. This CDR3 region has 11 residues. In germline, CDR1 is GTSNPN, CDR2 SVGIG (reference sequence). In nucleotides, the CDR3 is TGTGCCTGGACTTACGGCTATGGCTACACCTTC. This sequence encodes CAWTYGYGYTF.

This clonotype was seen more than once but under ten times. J is TRBJ2-2 and V is TRBV5-1; D not certain. Germline V lookup: CDR1 SGHRS, CDR2 YFSETQ. The CDR3 runs 15 residues. V was trimmed by 2 bases and J by 7 bases, leaving 15 bases between them. The CDR3 nucleotides are TGCGCCAGCAGCTTTATAGCTGCTAAGAGCGGGGAGCTGTTTTTT. The encoded protein is CASSFIAAKSGELFF. The full variable domain, in which reference TRBV5-1 and TRBJ2-2 provide the parts outside the CDR3, is KAGVTQTPRYLIKTRGQQVTLSCSPISGHRSVSWYQQTPGQGLQFLFEYFSETQRNKGNFPGRFSGRQFSNSRSEMNVSTLELGDSALYLCASSFIAAKSGELFFGEGSRLTVL.

The sample holds a few counts of this clonotype. The chain carries TRBV12-3 or TRBV12-4 and TRBJ2-3; 7 bases are shared with TRBD2. This CDR3 has 15 residues. The V segment lost 6 bases and the J segment 4 bases; nucleotides outside the gene matches: 10. The CDR3 nucleotides read TGTGCCAGCAGGGGGGGGGAGAGAGAAGCAGATACGCAGTATTTT. It encodes CASRGGEREADTQYF.

The gene calls are TRBV6-5 and TRBJ1-1; D possibly corresponds to TRBD1 (5 bases). Looked up from germline, CDR1 is MNHEY and CDR2 is SVGAGI. The CDR3 has 14 residues. The V end lost 2 bases, the J end lost 1 base, and 8 bases lay between the germline ends. The CDR3 DNA follows: TGTGCCAGCAGTTACCGTCAGGGGAACACTGAAGCTTTCTTT. Translation gives CASSYRQGNTEAFF.

The V and J genes are TRBV10-3 and TRBJ2-1; D remains ambiguous. Deletions cut 6 bases from V and 7 bases from J, with 7 bases between. Per the germline V gene, CDR1 is ENHRY and CDR2 is SYGVKD. The CDR3 runs to 11 residues. DNA for the CDR3: TGTGCCATCAGCAGGAATAATGAGCAGTTCTTC. Translating gives CAISRNNEQFF.

This clonotype has only a few counts. CDR3 protein: CSGEGASTDTQYF. The CDR3 nucleotides are TGCAGCGGCGAGGGGGCTAGCACAGATACGCAGTATTTT. The rearrangement joins TRBV29-1 to TRBJ2-3, with 7 nucleotides matching TRBD1. The length of the CDR3 is 13 residues. Germline CDR1 and CDR2: SQVTM and ANQGSEA. V shed 7 bases, J shed 0 bases, and the junction held 4 bases outside the gene matches.

The rearrangement joins TRBV7-9 to TRBJ2-1, with 11 bases fitting TRBD2. CDR1 is SEHNR, CDR2 FQNEAQ, per germline (reference sequence). This CDR3 region has 14 residues. The V and J ends lost 10 bases and 7 bases, in that order; junction bases with no gene match: 9. CDR3 sequence (DNA): TGTGCCACCCAAACTAGCGGGAGTTCTAATGAGCAGTTCTTC. Amino acids: CATQTSGSSNEQFF. The complete variable domain, with remaining parts taken from reference TRBV7-9 and TRBJ2-1, reads DTGVSQNPRHKITKRGQNVTFRCDPISEHNRLYWYRQTLGQGPEFLTYFQNEAQLEKSRLLSDRFSAERPKGSFSTLEIQRTEQGDSAMYLCATQTSGSSNEQFFGPGTRLTVL.

V gene TRBV20-1 combines with J gene TRBJ1-6; TRBD1 might be the D (6 bases). Looked up from germline, CDR1 is DFQATT and CDR2 is SNEGSKA (reference sequence). The CDR3 consists of 13 residues. The V end lost 2 bases, the J end lost 9 bases, and 11 bases lay between the germline ends. The CDR3 loop is CSARQGYGSPLHF. The CDR3 DNA is TGCAGTGCTAGACAGGGGTACGGTTCACCCCTCCACTTT.

The chain combines TRBV7-9 with TRBJ1-2; 8 bases align to TRBD1. V was pared by 4 bases and J by 2 bases, with 3 bases of the junction left unmatched. The germline CDR1 and CDR2 sequences are SEHNR and FQNEAQ (reference sequence). The CDR3 is made up of 14 amino acids. In DNA form, the CDR3 reads TGTGCCAGCAGCTCCAGACAGGGGAACTATGGCTACACCTTC. It is translated as CASSSRQGNYGYTF.

This clonotype was seen a few times. This chain uses TRBV5-6 with TRBJ1-6; 7 bases align to TRBD1. Per the germline V gene, CDR1 is SGHDT and CDR2 is YYEEEE. This CDR3 spans 13 amino acids. With V trimmed by 4 bases and J by 8 bases, 3 bases remained unmatched. CDR3 amino acids: CASSIDRDSPLHF. CDR3 sequence (DNA): TGTGCCAGCAGCATTGACAGGGATTCACCCCTCCACTTT.

This chain uses TRBV5-1 with TRBJ1-1; unclear D gene. The CDR3 totals 14 residues. CDR1 SGHRS and CDR2 YFSETQ come from the germline V gene. V was shortened by 0 bases and J by 2 bases, with 8 bases between the two germline ends. Here the CDR3 DNA reads TGCGCCAGCAGCTTGGAAAGGGCTAACACTGAAGCTTTCTTT. This sequence encodes CASSLERANTEAFF.

The chain joins TRBV6-2 or TRBV6-3 to TRBJ1-5; D is ambiguous. The germline V gene encodes CDR1 MNHEY and CDR2 SVGEGT. There are 14 residues in the CDR3. V was shortened by 5 bases and J by 0 bases, with 8 bases between the two germline ends. Written as DNA, the CDR3 is TGTGCCAGCAGTGACCGCGTTAGCAATCAGCCCCAGCATTTT. Translating it yields CASSDRVSNQPQHF.

This clonotype came up a few times. CDR3 residues: CASSLEGGRQFF. The DNA of the CDR3 is TGTGCCAGCAGCTTAGAGGGGGGGCGTCAGTTCTTC. The genes are TRBV7-9 and TRBJ2-1; D might be TRBD2 (7 bases). The CDR3 extends over 12 amino acids. Per germline, CDR1 SEHNR and CDR2 FQNEAQ (reference sequence). Trimming shortened V by 1 base and J by 13 bases, and 11 bases separated the two germline ends.

This clonotype occurred a few times. The V and J genes are TRBV5-6 and TRBJ2-2; 10 bases line up with TRBD1. Trimming took 4 bases from V and 6 from J; bases not matched to a gene: 9. The CDR3 contains 16 residues. In germline, CDR1 is SGHDT, CDR2 YYEEEE. The CDR3 loop is CASSPTGTGVSGELFF. In DNA, the CDR3 is TGTGCCAGCAGCCCAACCGGGACAGGGGTCTCCGGGGAGCTGTTTTTT. Combining the CDR3 with reference TRBV5-6 and TRBJ2-2 gives the whole variable domain DAGVTQSPTHLIKTRGQQVTLRCSPKSGHDTVSWYQQALGQGPQFIFQYYEEEERQRGNFPDRFSGHQFPNYSSELNVNALLLGDSALYLCASSPTGTGVSGELFFGEGSRLTVL.